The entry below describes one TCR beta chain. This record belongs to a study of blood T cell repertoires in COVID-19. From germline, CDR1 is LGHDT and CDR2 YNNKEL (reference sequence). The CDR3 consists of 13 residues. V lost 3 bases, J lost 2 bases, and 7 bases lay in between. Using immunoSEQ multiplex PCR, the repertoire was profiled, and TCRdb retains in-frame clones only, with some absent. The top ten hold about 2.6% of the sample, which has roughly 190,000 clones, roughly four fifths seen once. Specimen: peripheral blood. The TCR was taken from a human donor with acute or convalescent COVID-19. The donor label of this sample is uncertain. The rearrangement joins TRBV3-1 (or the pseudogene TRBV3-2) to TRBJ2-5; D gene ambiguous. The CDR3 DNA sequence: TGTGCCAGCAGCCACCCCGGGCAAGAGACCCAGTACTTC. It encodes CASSHPGQETQYF.